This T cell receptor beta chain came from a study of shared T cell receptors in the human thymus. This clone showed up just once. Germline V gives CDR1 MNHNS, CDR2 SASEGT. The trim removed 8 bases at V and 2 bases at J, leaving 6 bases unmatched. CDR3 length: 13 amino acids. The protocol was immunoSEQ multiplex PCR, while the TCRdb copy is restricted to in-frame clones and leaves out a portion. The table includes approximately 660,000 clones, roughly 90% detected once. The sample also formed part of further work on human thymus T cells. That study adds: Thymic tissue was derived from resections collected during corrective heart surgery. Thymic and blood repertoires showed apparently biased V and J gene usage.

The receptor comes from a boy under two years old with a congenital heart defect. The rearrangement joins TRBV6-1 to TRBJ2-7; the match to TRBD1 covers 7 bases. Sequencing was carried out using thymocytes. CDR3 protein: CASRQGSAYEQYF. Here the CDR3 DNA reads TGTGCCAGCCGACAGGGTTCCGCCTACGAGCAGTACTTC.